This entry lists 8 T cell receptor beta chains sequenced from one sample in a study of Ad26.COV2.S vaccination and SARS-CoV-2 variants. Treatment in this sample: around 19 received Ad26.COV2.S at low or high dose, single or two shots; roughly five received placebo; per-sample allocation not given. Sample collection was performed on day 63 after the first vaccine or placebo injection. Clones were sequenced by immunoSEQ multiplex PCR, and TCRdb holds only the in-frame ones, with some missing. Of around 450,000 clones listed, 80% to 95% are singletons. Sequencing was performed on peripheral blood, taken in a trial of Ad26.COV2.S vaccine versus placebo. These receptors all stem from a person aged 18-60 years who received the Ad26.COV2.S COVID-19 vaccine or a placebo.

The chain couples TRBV28 to TRBJ2-3, with 8 bases fitting TRBD2. V lost 2 bases to trimming and J lost 2 bases; unmatched junction nucleotides: 12. CDR1 and CDR2 (germline): MDHEN, SYDVKM. The CDR3 spans 18 residues. The CDR3 reads CASSLSGRAGLATDTQYF. The CDR3 DNA reads as TGTGCCAGCAGTTTAAGTGGCCGTGCAGGACTAGCCACAGATACGCAGTATTTT.

The chain has TRBV15 and TRBJ2-5; D not resolved. Germline lookup yields CDR1 LNHNV and CDR2 YYDKDF (reference sequence). V shed 1 base and J shed 5 bases, with 8 bases lying between them. This CDR3 is built from 13 residues. CDR3 DNA: TGTGCCACCAGCAGAGGAGCTTCGGAGACCCAGTACTTC. Translated: CATSRGASETQYF.

V and J are TRBV21-1 and TRBJ2-2; no check of the table's D call, TRBD2, against the DNA was made. TRBV21-1 is assigned pseudogene status. The CDR3 length is 15 residues. This CDR3 reads CASSTGRKNTGELFF. As DNA, the CDR3 is TGTGCCAGCAGCACCGGGAGGAAGAACACCGGGGAGCTGTTTTTT.

The J gene is TRBJ2-7, the V gene TRBV7-9; D might be TRBD1 or TRBD2, each matching 5 bases. Germline loops: CDR1 SEHNR, CDR2 FQNEAQ (reference sequence). The CDR3 is made up of 15 amino acids. Trimming cost V 5 bases and J 7 bases, with 21 bases left between them. The CDR3 loop is CASSKYVGDRQEQYF. As DNA, the CDR3 is TGTGCCAGCAGCAAATATGTGGGGGACCGGCAAGAGCAGTACTTC.

CDR3 nucleotides: TGTGCCTGTACGATGGTGGACTATGGCTACACCTTC. Protein: CACTMVDYGYTF. This chain links TRBV30 with TRBJ1-2; no firm D call. This CDR3 is 12 amino acids long. The V end lost 6 bases, the J end lost 3 bases, and 11 bases lay between the germline ends. Germline V lookup: CDR1 GTSNPN, CDR2 SVGIG (reference sequence).

Only a few counts were recorded for this clone. The CDR3 nucleotides are TGTGCCATCAGTGAGCCGACCAGGGGCCGCGGCTACACCTTC. Encoded protein: CAISEPTRGRGYTF. This chain joins TRBV10-3 and TRBJ1-2, with D tentatively TRBD1 (6 bases). The CDR3 spans 14 residues. Deletions cut 2 bases from V and 8 bases from J, with 15 bases between. CDR1 is ENHRY and CDR2 is SYGVKD in the germline V gene.

The V and J genes are TRBV5-1 and TRBJ2-2; possible D gene TRBD1, 5 bases. CDR1 is SGHRS and CDR2 is YFSETQ in the germline V gene. The V end was cut by 0 bases, the J end by 0 bases, with 9 bases between. CDR3 length equals 16 residues. The CDR3 loop is CASSLDPGPNTGELFF. Written as DNA, the CDR3 is TGCGCCAGCAGCTTGGATCCAGGGCCGAACACCGGGGAGCTGTTTTTT.

This clone was counted a single time. This chain connects TRBV27 to TRBJ1-1, with unresolved D. The V end lost 3 bases, the J end lost 2 bases, and 7 bases lay between the germline ends. Germline assignment: CDR1 MNHEY and CDR2 SMNVEV (reference sequence). This CDR3 has 13 residues. For the CDR3, the DNA is TGTGCCAGCAGTTTTACAAGAAACACTGAAGCTTTCTTT. This sequence encodes CASSFTRNTEAFF.